The rows below give T cell receptor beta chains drawn from one sample of a study of blood T cell repertoires in COVID-19. Assay used: immunoSEQ multiplex PCR; TCRdb lists only in-frame clones, some missing. The sample lists about 200,000 clones, around nine tenths seen once, with approximately 3% in the top ten. The material sequenced was peripheral blood. The receptors were gathered from a man aged 55 to 69 with acute or convalescent COVID-19. CDR3s include the opening cysteine and the closing phenylalanine or tryptophan. The D gene is left open where the match is weak. Not all rows give a size; the values are once, few, many and, for expanded clones, a class.

.	.	TRBV5-1	13	TRBJ1-2	TGCGCCAGCACGAGCGGGGGGGACTATGGCTACACCTTC	CASTSGGDYGYTF
TRBD1	.	TRBV11-3	13	TRBJ2-7	TGTGCCAGCAGCTCCGGGACAGGCTACGAGCAGTACTTC	CASSSGTGYEQYF
TRBD2	.	TRBV29-1	15	TRBJ2-7	TGCAGCGCTCTACTAGCGGGGGTGAGCTCCTACGAGCAGTACTTC	CSALLAGVSSYEQYF
.	.	TRBV10-3	15	TRBJ2-1	TGTGCCATCAGGTCAACGGGGGGCCCACCAGGGGAGCAGTTCTTC	CAIRSTGGPPGEQFF
.	.	TRBV28	14	TRBJ2-7	TGTGCCTCCCAAGTACGGGGGACCTCCTACGAGCAGTACTTC	CASQVRGTSYEQYF
.	few	TRBV7-9	11	TRBJ2-7	TGTGCCAGCAGCCCCGGGTACGAGCAGTACTTC	CASSPGYEQYF
TRBD1	.	TRBV4-3	15	TRBJ1-4	TGCGCCAGCAGCCAATTGTCAGGGGGTAATGAAAAACTGTTTTTT	CASSQLSGGNEKLFF
TRBD1	.	TRBV4-2	16	TRBJ1-2	TGTGCCAGCAGCCAAGGTGGACAGGGTGGATTCGGCGGCTACACCTTC	CASSQGGQGGFGGYTF
.	.	TRBV9	13	TRBJ2-1	TGTGCCAGCAGCGTAGTCGGGGAGGTTGAGCAGTTCTTC	CASSVVGEVEQFF
.	once	TRBV7-3	13	TRBJ1-1	TGTGCCAGCAGACGAAACAGCGGTACTGAAGCTTTCTTT	CASRRNSGTEAFF
.	once	TRBV5-1	13	TRBJ2-5	TGCGCCAGCAGCTTGTCGGATCAGGGGACACAGTACTTC	CASSLSDQGTQYF
.	.	TRBV14	14	TRBJ1-6	TGTGCCAGCAGTCGGGACTGGTCCAATTCACCCCTCCACTTT	CASSRDWSNSPLHF
.	.	TRBV6-5	13	TRBJ1-6	TGTGCCAGCTGCGACAGACTTAATTCACCCCTCCACTTT	CASCDRLNSPLHF
.	.	TRBV5-6	13	TRBJ1-1	TGTGCCAGCAGCTTGTCAGGCCCCACTGAAGCTTTCTTT	CASSLSGPTEAFF
.	.	TRBV9	15	TRBJ2-3	TGTGCCAGCAGCCCCATTTTCGGGGGCACAGATACGCAGTATTTT	CASSPIFGGTDTQYF
.	.	TRBV27	18	TRBJ1-6	TGTGCCAGCAGCCCCGGTAGAGGTGAAGTCTCCTATAATTCACCCCTCCACTTT	CASSPGRGEVSYNSPLHF